This T cell receptor beta chain derives from a study of T-cell memory formation after mild COVID-19 (dated by TCRdb to the early 2020s). Regarding the research as a whole: TCR sequence clusters from the two donors were found to be largely donor specific. In a couple of donors, T-cell clones that expanded and contracted after mild COVID-19 were tracked by sequencing TCRalpha and TCRbeta repertoires over time. The cohort comprised two young, previously healthy adult volunteers, one female and one male. Summary of the overall study and its limitations: Some responding clones were detected in pre-infection memory, suggesting pre-existing cross-reactive memory T cells joined the SARS-CoV-2 response. Contracting CD4+ clones turned up mainly in the CM and EM memory subsets, whereas EMRA was where CD8+ clones were enriched. Whether the second-wave clones peaking on day 37 were SARS-CoV-2 specific was not confirmed. Only a couple of mild cases were covered by the study, and larger cohorts that include severe cases with pre-infection samples were considered necessary. From day 15 to 85, contracting clones showed balanced CD4/CD8 phenotypes, whereas a second wave of clones that expanded from day 15 to 37 leaned towards CD4+.

The sample was run on an Illumina NovaSeq 6000. Using 5'RACE with constant-segment primers, TCRalpha and TCRbeta cDNA libraries were constructed, with sample barcodes and unique molecular identifiers added in the process. RNA was extracted from every sample with Trizol reagent. The libraries were amplified in two PCR steps, and the second step added a second sample barcode and Illumina TruSeq adapters. The libraries were sequenced on an Illumina NovaSeq using 2 x 150 bp paired-end reads. The authors processed their data as follows. Demultiplexing of reads and collapsing into UMI-guided consensus sequences were performed with migec v1.2.7. Using mixcr v2.1.11, UMI consensuses were aligned to TRA and TRB V and J templates and then assembled into clonotypes. A clonotype was counted as expanded or contracted only when both edgeR and NoisET called the clonotype significant, with the noise models trained on biological replicates. edgeR calls used a false discovery rate-adjusted p below 0.01 and a log2 fold-change threshold of 1. As an exploratory analysis of dynamics, max-normalized trajectories of the 1000 most abundant clonotypes were examined by PCA with hierarchical clustering. Each responding clone was given a CD4 or CD8 phenotype based on the CD4+ and CD8+ repertoires, which had been sequenced separately. Using fastp trimming at Q25 and MiXCR clonotype assembly, TCRdb reanalyzed the public sequencing data and kept in-frame beta chains. Rows with a matching CDR3 protein are joined into one entry that keeps the most common DNA and genes. What appears here as the V and J calls and clone size reflects TCRdb's work, not the paper's. This sample gives some 88,000 distinct CDR3 sequences in total; roughly 25% of them show up just once. The ten biggest clones cover 42% of the sample.

Only a few counts were recorded for this clonotype. Its antigen has not been determined. No clone much larger than this one lies a single base away; base qualities are absent. The trim is 1 base for V and 8 bases for J, with a gap of 15 bases between the germline ends. For CDR1 and CDR2, the germline V gene (reference sequence) lists DFQATT and SNEGSKA. The CDR3 has 14 amino acids, counting the end cysteine and phenylalanine. Only the CDR3 DNA is retained, 42 bases long and in frame from the first base. Ficoll-Paque density gradient centrifugation was the method used to isolate PBMCs. Material: PBMCs or a T cell subset sorted from them (not recorded which). The chain couples TRBV20-1 to TRBJ2-1; the D call is tentative, TRBD1 or TRBD2, as each matches 5 bases. The TCR originated in a man aged 18 to 29 who had mild COVID-19 (a few samples of this study predate the infection). The sample titles of this study are shuffled in the database, so cell type and time point are left out; the donor was told from shared clones. The bases read TGCAGTGCTAGAGCAGTAGCTAGCAGGGATGAGCAGTTCTTC. It specifies CSARAVASRDEQFF.